This record concerns one T cell receptor (beta chain) sequence. Germline V gene sequence: CDR1 SGHDT, CDR2 YYEEEE. V lost 4 bases, J lost 8 bases, and 12 bases stayed unmatched. The CDR3 extends over 17 amino acids. The sample originates from a study of blood T cell repertoires in COVID-19. Study-wide background: Donors in the United States, Italy and Spain gave samples during acute or convalescent COVID-19. PBMCs, B-cell-depleted T cells, or T cells provided the cDNA or gDNA that made up the material.

Per the authors' pipeline: Amplification from reference gene primers served as the basis for estimated nucleated cell counts. TCRdb's copy holds only in-frame clones and misses some; the assay was immunoSEQ multiplex PCR. The V and J calls and clone size come from that table; D and trimming were worked out from the DNA. The table records about 210,000 clones, 83% of them present only once. This TCR derives from a woman aged 45-59 years with acute or convalescent COVID-19. Sequenced input: peripheral blood. The V and J genes are TRBV5-6 and TRBJ2-1, with 13 bases matching TRBD2. The chain's CDR3 is CASSPGLAGDGRYEQFF. CDR3 coding DNA: TGTGCCAGCAGCCCCGGACTAGCGGGAGATGGTCGGTATGAGCAGTTCTTC.